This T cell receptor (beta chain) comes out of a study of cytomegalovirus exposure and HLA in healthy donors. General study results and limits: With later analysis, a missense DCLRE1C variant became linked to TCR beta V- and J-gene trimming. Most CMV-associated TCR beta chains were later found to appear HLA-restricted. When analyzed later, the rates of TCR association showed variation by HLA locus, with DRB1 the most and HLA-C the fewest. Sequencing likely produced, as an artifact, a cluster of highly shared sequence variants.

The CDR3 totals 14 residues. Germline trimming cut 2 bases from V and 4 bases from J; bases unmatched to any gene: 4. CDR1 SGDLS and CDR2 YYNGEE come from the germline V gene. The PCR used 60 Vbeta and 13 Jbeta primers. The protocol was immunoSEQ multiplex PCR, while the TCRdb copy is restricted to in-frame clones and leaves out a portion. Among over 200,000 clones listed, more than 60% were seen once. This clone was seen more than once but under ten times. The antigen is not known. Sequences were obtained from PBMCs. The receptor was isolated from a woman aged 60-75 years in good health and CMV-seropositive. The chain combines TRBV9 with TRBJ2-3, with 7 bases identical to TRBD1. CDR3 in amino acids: CASSVGQSSDTQYF. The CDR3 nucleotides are TGTGCCAGCAGCGTGGGACAGTCGTCAGATACGCAGTATTTT.